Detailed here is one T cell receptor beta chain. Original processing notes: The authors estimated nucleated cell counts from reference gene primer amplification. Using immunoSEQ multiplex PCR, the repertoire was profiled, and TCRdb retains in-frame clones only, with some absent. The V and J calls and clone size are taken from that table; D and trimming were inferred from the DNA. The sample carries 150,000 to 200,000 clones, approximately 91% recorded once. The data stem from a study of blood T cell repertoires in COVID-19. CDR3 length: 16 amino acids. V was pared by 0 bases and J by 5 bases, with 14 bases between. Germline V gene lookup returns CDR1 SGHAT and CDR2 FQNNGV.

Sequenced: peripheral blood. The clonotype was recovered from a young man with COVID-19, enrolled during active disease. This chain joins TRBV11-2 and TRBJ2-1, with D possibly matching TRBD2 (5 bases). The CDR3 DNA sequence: TGTGCCAGCAGCTTAGATTTCGGCGGGTCTCACAATGAGCAGTTCTTC. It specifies CASSLDFGGSHNEQFF.